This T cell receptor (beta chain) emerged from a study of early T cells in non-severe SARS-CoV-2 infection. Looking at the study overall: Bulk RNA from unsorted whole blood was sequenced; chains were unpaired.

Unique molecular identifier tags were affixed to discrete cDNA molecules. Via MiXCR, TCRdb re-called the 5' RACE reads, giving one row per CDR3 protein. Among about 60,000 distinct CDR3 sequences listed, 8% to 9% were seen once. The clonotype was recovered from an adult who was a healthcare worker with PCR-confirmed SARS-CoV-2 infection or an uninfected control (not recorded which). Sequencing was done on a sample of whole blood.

CDR3 protein: CASRRRPTEAFF. The CDR3 DNA sequence: TGTGCCAGCAGACGGAGGCCCACTGAAGCTTTCTTT. The chain recombines TRBV28 with TRBJ1-1; D not resolved. The CDR3 has 12 amino acids. V shed 6 bases and J shed 4 bases, with 9 bases lying between them. In germline, CDR1 is MDHEN, CDR2 SYDVKM. The entire variable domain, with the rest obtained from reference TRBV28 and TRBJ1-1, is as follows: DVKVTQSSRYLVKRTGEKVFLECVQDMDHENMFWYRQDPGLGLRLIYFSYDVKMKEKGDIPEGYSVSREKKERFSLILESASTNQTSMYLCASRRRPTEAFFGQGTRLTVV.